The entry below gives a single T cell receptor (beta chain) sequence along with its context. Its antigen remains unknown. The sample originates from a study of cytomegalovirus exposure and HLA in healthy donors. Study-level results: Some 150 TCR beta chains were listed as cytomegalovirus-associated. Accounts indicate the classifier identified cytomegalovirus status with strong specificity and sensitivity. An observed cluster of highly shared sequence variants was recorded as a likely sequencing artifact.

Primers: 60 Vbeta forward and 13 Jbeta reverse. Assay: immunoSEQ multiplex PCR; the TCRdb copy retains only in-frame clones and omits some. The record lists about 160,000 clones, of which the ten most abundant hold about 1.2%. V dropped 10 bases and J dropped 6; count of bases not matched to a gene: 15. The CDR3 covers 15 residues. Germline values: CDR1 SGHTA, CDR2 FQGNSA. This rearrangement joins TRBV7-2 to TRBJ2-1; TRBD1 matches 7 bases. The specimen was PBMCs. The sequence derives from a woman aged 55 to 70 in good health and CMV-seronegative. The CDR3 DNA is TGTGCCACTTCACCACTCATTCGGGACAGCAATGAGCAGTTCTTC. Its translation is CATSPLIRDSNEQFF.